The 30 T cell receptor beta chains reported below all come from one sample, sequenced in a study of tumor-infiltrating lymphocytes in localized non-small cell lung cancer. Produced via immunoSEQ multiplex PCR; TCRdb's table is partial and in-frame only. The sample has 7,000 to 8,500 clones; 70% to 85% are singletons. Specimen: lung tumor tissue. These receptors all come from a human donor with non-small cell lung cancer.

The V call is TRBV6-1, the J call TRBJ2-2; 8 positions match TRBD1. The V gene end was trimmed by 8 bases and the J gene end by 5 bases; junction bases not matched to a gene: 10. Germline CDR1 reads MNHNS; CDR2 reads SASEGT. The CDR3 is made up of 15 amino acids. Written as DNA, the CDR3 is TGTGCCAGCGAGGTTGACAGGGGAAGGACCGGGGAGCTGTTTTTT. Translating it yields CASEVDRGRTGELFF.

The chain uses TRBV28 and TRBJ2-3; 8 positions agree with TRBD1. The germline V gene encodes CDR1 MDHEN and CDR2 SYDVKM. V was clipped by 8 bases and J by 6 bases; unmatched bases: 4. The length of the CDR3 is 12 residues. The CDR3, as DNA: TGTGCCAGCCACCAGGGGGCTGATACGCAGTATTTT. This sequence encodes CASHQGADTQYF.

The chain carries TRBV27 and TRBJ1-2; 11 nucleotides agree with TRBD1. The germline V gene encodes CDR1 MNHEY and CDR2 SMNVEV (reference sequence). The CDR3 runs to 17 residues. The ends lost 8 bases at V and 4 bases at J; junction bases unmatched: 15. In DNA, the CDR3 is TGTGCCAGCCGAACTCTTGGGACAGGGGGGGGAAGCTATGGCTACACCTTC. It encodes CASRTLGTGGGSYGYTF.

This clone is labeled medium-sized. V gene TRBV2 combines with J gene TRBJ2-7; D is unresolved. The CDR3 has 13 amino acids. V was trimmed by 7 bases and J by 4 bases, leaving 14 bases between them. Germline V gene sequence: CDR1 SNHLY, CDR2 FYNNEI. DNA of the CDR3: TGTGCCAGCACACCCACCCTAGGGTACGAGCAGTACTTC. It codes for CASTPTLGYEQYF.

The chain uses TRBV6-4 and TRBJ2-2, with 8 bases aligning to TRBD1. J lost 3 bases, V lost 0 bases, and 0 bases had no gene match. The CDR3 loop spans 15 amino acids. Germline V gene lookup returns CDR1 MRHNA and CDR2 SNTAGT. The CDR3 DNA sequence: TGTGCCAGCAGTGACTCGGACAGGGACACCGGGGAGCTGTTTTTT. It translates to CASSDSDRDTGELFF.

This rearrangement joins TRBV5-1 to TRBJ2-5; 8 bases are a match to TRBD1. Germline CDR1 is SGHRS and CDR2 is YFSETQ. This CDR3 comprises 15 residues. The V segment lost 4 bases and the J segment 2 bases; nucleotides outside the gene matches: 7. The CDR3 DNA follows: TGCGCCAGCAGCGCCTACAGGGGGAGTCAAGAGACCCAGTACTTC. Protein: CASSAYRGSQETQYF.

The chain recombines TRBV6-1 with TRBJ1-3, with D tentatively TRBD1 (6 bases). Germline V lookup: CDR1 MNHNS, CDR2 SASEGT. The CDR3 is 15 amino acids. V was shortened by 5 bases and J by 3 bases, with 14 bases between the two germline ends. DNA of the CDR3: TGTGCCAGCAGTCCACAGGGTTATCTTGGAAACACCATATATTTT. It specifies CASSPQGYLGNTIYF.

CDR3 sequence: CAWSRGNRENEQFF. The DNA of the CDR3 is TGTGCCTGGAGTAGGGGAAATAGAGAGAATGAGCAGTTCTTC. The rearrangement uses TRBV30 and TRBJ2-1; weak D call: TRBD1 (5 bases). Germline V lookup: CDR1 GTSNPN, CDR2 SVGIG (reference sequence). There are 14 residues in the CDR3. The ends were cut back, 2 bases at V and 7 bases at J, with 15 bases in the middle.

The chain is built from TRBV27 and TRBJ1-4; D gene uncertain. The CDR3 is made up of 11 amino acids. CDR1 MNHEY and CDR2 SMNVEV come from the germline V gene (reference sequence). The V end lost 5 bases, the J end lost 14 bases, and 12 bases lay between the germline ends. DNA for the CDR3: TGTGCCAGCAGTCAACTTACCAGGCTGTTTTTT. This encodes CASSQLTRLFF.

The genes are TRBV9 and TRBJ2-1, with D possibly being TRBD1 (5 bases). V was trimmed by 0 bases and J by 0 bases, leaving 10 bases between them. Germline assignment: CDR1 SGDLS and CDR2 YYNGEE. This CDR3 is 16 amino acids long. The CDR3 region has the DNA TGTGCCAGCAGCGTAGTCTCACAGGTCTCCTACAATGAGCAGTTCTTC. Translating gives CASSVVSQVSYNEQFF.

This clone was observed a single time. V and J are TRBV7-2 and TRBJ1-5; D call uncertain. V lost 5 bases and J 5 bases, leaving 10 bases between the germline ends. CDR3 length: 13 amino acids. In germline, CDR1 is SGHTA, CDR2 FQGNSA. CDR3 sequence reads: CASSTDLYQPQHF. The CDR3 DNA reads TGTGCCAGCAGCACGGACCTTTATCAGCCCCAGCATTTT. The full variable domain, completed using reference TRBV7-2 and TRBJ1-5, is GAGVSQSPSNKVTEKGKDVELRCDPISGHTALYWYRQSLGQGLEFLIYFQGNSAPDKSGLPSDRFSAERTGGSVSTLTIQRTQQEDSAVYLCASSTDLYQPQHFGDGTRLSIL.

DNA of the CDR3: TGTGCCAGCTCAGCCGGGAGCCAGGGTGAAAAACTGTTTTTT. As protein: CASSAGSQGEKLFF. This chain uses TRBV18 with TRBJ1-4; D possibly corresponds to TRBD1 (5 bases). V lost 5 bases and J 7 bases, leaving 14 bases between the germline ends. The germline V gene encodes CDR1 KGHSH and CDR2 LQKENI. This CDR3 is 14 amino acids long.

This chain joins TRBV28 and TRBJ2-6; possible D gene TRBD1, 6 bases. The CDR3 is made up of 15 amino acids. Trimming cost V 8 bases and J 2 bases, with 13 bases left between them. Germline CDR1 MDHEN, CDR2 SYDVKM. Here the CDR3 DNA reads TGTGCCAGCCTGTCCAGGGGAACTGGGGCCAACGTCCTGACTTTC. Translating gives CASLSRGTGANVLTF.

This clone has only one observation. The chain is built from TRBV4-3 and TRBJ1-1, with D uncertain. Germline V gene data show CDR1 as LGHNA and CDR2 as YSLEER. The CDR3 is 14 amino acids. Trimming stripped 6 bases from V and 4 bases from J, with 15 bases between. The CDR3 region has the DNA TGCGCCAGCAGGGCGGAGGGAGGGATCACTGAAGCTTTCTTT. It codes for CASRAEGGITEAFF.

The chain has TRBV7-2 and TRBJ1-2, with a weak D call TRBD1 (6 bases). Looked up from germline, CDR1 is SGHTA and CDR2 is FQGNSA. Deletions cut 5 bases from V and 7 bases from J, with 11 bases between. This CDR3 is built from 12 residues. CDR3 amino acids: CASSPARGGYTF. CDR3 coding DNA: TGTGCCAGCAGCCCGGCCAGGGGTGGCTACACCTTC.

This chain uses TRBV7-9 with TRBJ2-1; D gene unclear. V was shortened by 4 bases and J by 8 bases, with 12 bases between the two germline ends. There are 13 residues in the CDR3. In germline, CDR1 is SEHNR, CDR2 FQNEAQ (reference sequence). The DNA of the CDR3 is TGTGCCAGCAGCTCCCCCAATAAGGATGAGCAGTTCTTC. It encodes CASSSPNKDEQFF.

The rearrangement joins TRBV30 to TRBJ1-3; perhaps TRBD1 as D (5 bases). This CDR3 contains 13 residues. Germline V gives CDR1 GTSNPN, CDR2 SVGIG (reference sequence). V was trimmed by 0 bases and J by 4 bases, leaving 7 bases between them. Here the CDR3 DNA reads TGTGCCTGGAGTGTAGGGACGGGAAACACCATATATTTT. Amino acids: CAWSVGTGNTIYF.

The chain has TRBV28 and TRBJ2-2; D not resolved. This CDR3 has 15 residues. V was trimmed by 2 bases and J by 3 bases, leaving 10 bases between them. Germline V gene lookup returns CDR1 MDHEN and CDR2 SYDVKM. CDR3 sequence: CASSLINGHTGELFF. The CDR3 nucleotides are TGTGCCAGCAGTTTAATAAACGGTCACACCGGGGAGCTGTTTTTT.

This clone has only one observation. V usage is TRBV6-6 and J usage is TRBJ2-3; no firm D call. Deletions cut 6 bases from V and 6 bases from J, with 7 bases between. From germline, CDR1 is MNHNY and CDR2 SVGAGI (reference sequence). This CDR3 is built from 11 residues. CDR3 amino acids: CASSPGDTQYF. The CDR3 DNA is TGTGCCAGCAGCCCCGGGGATACGCAGTATTTT.

This clone was detected a few times. This chain uses TRBV27 with TRBJ1-2; 9 bases map to TRBD1. Germline V gene data show CDR1 as MNHEY and CDR2 as SMNVEV (reference sequence). The CDR3 has 14 residues. After removal of 4 bases from V and 8 bases from J, the junction contained 8 bases not matched to a gene. Written as DNA, the CDR3 is TGTGCCAGCAGTTACGTCCCGGGACAGGGAGGCTACACCTTC. Translation gives CASSYVPGQGGYTF.

This clone was recorded only once. The chain couples TRBV29-1 to TRBJ1-5, with D tentatively TRBD1 (5 bases). Germline values: CDR1 SQVTM, CDR2 ANQGSEA. CDR3 length: 15 amino acids. V was cut by 6 bases and J by 3 bases, with 18 bases left in between. For the CDR3, the DNA is TGCAGCGTCAGAGAAAACACAGGCCCCAATCAGCCCCAGCATTTT. Protein: CSVRENTGPNQPQHF.

The V gene is TRBV5-1, the J gene TRBJ2-3, with TRBD2 matching 7 bases. J lost 3 bases, V lost 1 base, and 5 bases had no gene match. Germline lookup yields CDR1 SGHRS and CDR2 YFSETQ. The CDR3 sequence is 15 residues long. CDR3 residues: CASSLSGGRTDTQYF. The CDR3 bases are TGCGCCAGCAGCTTGTCGGGCGGGAGAACAGATACGCAGTATTTT.

The V gene is TRBV5-1, the J gene TRBJ2-7, with D tentatively TRBD2 (6 bases). With 4 bases removed from V and 7 bases from J, the gap between germline ends came to 18 bases. Germline lookup yields CDR1 SGHRS and CDR2 YFSETQ. The CDR3 extends over 14 amino acids. The CDR3 here is CASSVRDGAREQYF. The CDR3 coding sequence is TGCGCCAGCAGCGTGCGGGATGGGGCGAGGGAGCAGTACTTC.

This clone turned up a few times. This sequence joins TRBV29-1 and TRBJ1-1; tentatively, D is TRBD1 (6 bases). Trimming left V 4 bases short and J 11 bases short, with 17 bases between. The CDR3 totals 12 residues. The germline CDR1 and CDR2 sequences are SQVTM and ANQGSEA. Written as DNA, the CDR3 is TGCAGCGTTGCGGACAGTACCTTTGGCGCTTTCTTT. Its protein product is CSVADSTFGAFF.

V and J are TRBV6-1 and TRBJ2-1; a possible D gene is TRBD1 (6 bases). The V gene lost 7 bases and the J gene lost 6 bases, with 13 bases spanning the gap. The CDR3 length is 13 residues. Per the germline V gene, CDR1 is MNHNS and CDR2 is SASEGT. The DNA for the CDR3 is TGTGCCAGCACCGGTACAGGGCTCAATGAGCAGTTCTTC. Translation gives CASTGTGLNEQFF.

This chain links TRBV6-5 with TRBJ1-2; D unclear. The CDR3 extends over 12 amino acids. CDR1 and CDR2 from the germline V gene are MNHEY and SVGAGI. The V end lost 6 bases, the J end lost 7 bases, and 12 bases lay between the germline ends. CDR3 nucleotide sequence: TGTGCCAGCAGGGAGGGTAATGGTGGCTACACCTTC. This gives the protein CASREGNGGYTF.

The V gene is TRBV7-2, the J gene TRBJ2-5; TRBD1 might be the D (6 bases). CDR3 length: 16 amino acids. V shed 4 bases and J shed 5 bases, with 20 bases lying between them. The germline CDR1 and CDR2 sequences are SGHTA and FQGNSA. The CDR3 loop is CASSYYPPDRQETQYF. The DNA for the CDR3 is TGTGCCAGCAGCTACTACCCCCCTGACAGGCAGGAGACCCAGTACTTC.

The chain couples TRBV19 to TRBJ1-2; D gene ambiguous. The CDR3 spans 12 residues. Germline V gives CDR1 LNHDA, CDR2 SQIVND (reference sequence). Trimming stripped 2 bases from V and 10 bases from J, with 11 bases between. CDR3 in amino acids: CASSISALDYTF. The CDR3, as DNA: TGTGCCAGTAGTATATCCGCCTTAGACTACACCTTC.

The genes are TRBV19 and TRBJ2-5; TRBD2 matches at 13 bases. Unmatched junction bases numbered 10, after V lost 3 bases and J lost 3 bases. Germline V gene data show CDR1 as LNHDA and CDR2 as SQIVND (reference sequence). The CDR3 has 18 amino acids. CDR3 bases: TGTGCCAGTAGTATCTCGCCGGGACTAGCGGGGACGGAAGAGACCCAGTACTTC. Translating it yields CASSISPGLAGTEETQYF.

The rearrangement joins TRBV6-5 to TRBJ2-7; D is ambiguous. Germline CDR1 MNHEY, CDR2 SVGAGI. The CDR3 extends over 14 amino acids. V was shortened by 2 bases and J by 3 bases, with 11 bases between the two germline ends. CDR3 in amino acids: CASSYHLQFYEQYF. CDR3 DNA: TGTGCCAGCAGTTACCACTTACAGTTCTACGAGCAGTACTTC.